Below are 20 T cell receptor beta chains sequenced from a single sample in a study of metastatic and nonmetastatic thyroid tumors. All patients were untreated before thyroid surgery. Using MiXCR, TCRdb reanalyzed the PCR reads. The sample has about 22,000 clones; around 17% are singletons. Source material: blood. These receptors were taken from a male donor with papillary thyroid cancer or a benign thyroid nodule (not recorded which). Some clones in this sample may be carry-over from other donors' samples.

This chain joins TRBV10-3 and TRBJ1-2; D ambiguous. The germline CDR1 and CDR2 sequences are ENHRY and SYGVKD. Between the trimmed V and J ends, which lost 4 bases and 6 bases, there was a span of 12 bases. The CDR3 is 13 residues long. CDR3 amino acids: CAISGTPDHGYTF. The CDR3 DNA reads TGTGCCATCAGTGGGACCCCGGACCATGGCTACACCTTC.

The CDR3 DNA is TGCAGTGCTAGAGATTCAACCGGGACGCAGGACCCCTACGAGCAGTACTTC. This translates into CSARDSTGTQDPYEQYF. J is TRBJ2-7 and V is TRBV20-1; D may be TRBD1 or TRBD2 (5 bases each). V lost 0 bases to trimming and J lost 2 bases, with 20 bases between them. From germline, CDR1 is DFQATT and CDR2 SNEGSKA (reference sequence). The CDR3 is 17 amino acids.

This clone was recorded at least ten times. J is TRBJ1-5 and V is TRBV10-2, with 8 bases lining up with TRBD1. This CDR3 has 15 residues. After removal of 5 bases from V and 7 bases from J, the junction contained 10 bases not matched to a gene. The V gene's germline CDR1 is WSHSY and CDR2 SAAADI. The CDR3 spells CASSSLDRVKQPQHF. CDR3 DNA: TGCGCCAGCAGTTCCTTGGACAGGGTAAAGCAGCCCCAGCATTTT.

By frequency in the sample, this clone is medium-sized. The gene calls are TRBV12-3 or TRBV12-4 and TRBJ2-2, with D possibly matching TRBD2 (5 bases). Trimming left V 8 bases short and J 5 bases short, with 6 bases between. CDR3 length: 11 residues. The CDR3 bases are TGTGCCAGCCGGAGGACCGGGGAGCTGTTTTTT. Translating gives CASRRTGELFF.

By share, this clone counts as medium-sized. The V and J genes are TRBV5-1 and TRBJ1-2, with TRBD1 matching over 7 bases. Germline V gives CDR1 SGHRS, CDR2 YFSETQ. The junction had 5 bases not matched to a gene; V was cut back by 3 bases and J by 6 bases. This CDR3 region has 13 residues. The CDR3 protein is CASSWQGGDGYTF. The CDR3 DNA follows: TGCGCCAGCAGCTGGCAGGGGGGGGATGGCTACACCTTC.

This clone was observed many times. The chain links TRBV5-1 to TRBJ1-5; possibly TRBD1 for D (5 bases). CDR3 length equals 12 residues. The V and J ends lost 9 bases and 9 bases respectively, with 16 bases between them. Germline lookup yields CDR1 SGHRS and CDR2 YFSETQ. This CDR3 is CANRTVKGPQHF. The DNA of the CDR3 is TGCGCCAACAGGACGGTTAAGGGGCCCCAGCATTTT. Full variable domain (rest looked up from reference TRBV5-1 and TRBJ1-5): KAGVTQTPRYLIKTRGQQVTLSCSPISGHRSVSWYQQTPGQGLQFLFEYFSETQRNKGNFPGRFSGRQFSNSRSEMNVSTLELGDSALYLCANRTVKGPQHFGDGTRLSIL.

This clone occurred many times. The chain links TRBV6-6 to TRBJ2-1, with a tentative D call TRBD2 (5 bases). Germline assignment: CDR1 MNHNY and CDR2 SVGAGI (reference sequence). Trimming left V 2 bases short and J 8 bases short, with 16 bases between. This CDR3 has 15 residues. CDR3 loop: CASSYPDWKPHEQFF. The CDR3 DNA follows: TGTGCCAGCAGTTACCCGGACTGGAAGCCACATGAGCAGTTCTTC.

This clone appeared many times. The chain carries TRBV20-1 and TRBJ1-1; no clear D. The CDR3 contains 13 residues. V dropped 0 bases and J dropped 3 bases, with 8 bases sitting between them. Germline values: CDR1 DFQATT, CDR2 SNEGSKA (reference sequence). The CDR3 DNA sequence: TGCAGTGCTAGAGATACGGGAGACACTGAAGCTTTCTTT. It yields the protein CSARDTGDTEAFF.

This rearrangement joins TRBV20-1 to TRBJ1-2, with 8 bases lining up with TRBD1. Per the germline V gene, CDR1 is DFQATT and CDR2 is SNEGSKA (reference sequence). The J segment lost 4 bases and the V segment lost 5 bases, leaving 12 bases of the junction unmatched. This CDR3 has 15 residues. CDR3 bases: TGCAGTGCTTGGCGGCAGGGGGCGGGTACCTATGGCTACACCTTC. Amino acids: CSAWRQGAGTYGYTF.

By sample fraction, this clone is medium-sized. This chain connects TRBV6-1 to TRBJ2-7; TRBD1 might be the D (5 bases). Germline assignment: CDR1 MNHNS and CDR2 SASEGT. V was pared by 3 bases and J by 3 bases, with 15 bases between. This CDR3 has 15 amino acids. The CDR3 region has the DNA TGTGCCAGCAGTGATCAGGGTCAGGTGTTCTACGAGCAGTACTTC. Protein product: CASSDQGQVFYEQYF.

This clone was found many times. This rearrangement joins TRBV28 to TRBJ1-4; TRBD1 might be the D (5 bases). The CDR3 length is 15 residues. The germline V gene encodes CDR1 MDHEN and CDR2 SYDVKM. Trimming took 4 bases from V and 7 from J, leaving 16 bases between them. The CDR3 loop is CASSSGGRLVEKLFF. CDR3 nucleotides: TGTGCCAGCAGTTCCGGGGGACGGCTGGTTGAAAAACTGTTTTTT.

The chain combines TRBV6-1 with TRBJ2-7; 7 bases are a match to TRBD1. The CDR3 sequence is 13 residues long. The V gene end was trimmed by 3 bases and the J gene end by 3 bases; junction bases not matched to a gene: 2. Germline CDR1 reads MNHNS; CDR2 reads SASEGT. CDR3 DNA sequence: TGTGCCAGCAGTGACAGGGGGAACTACGAGCAGTACTTC. Protein: CASSDRGNYEQYF.

The chain uses TRBV5-1 and TRBJ2-2, with D unclear. Germline CDR1 is SGHRS and CDR2 is YFSETQ. The CDR3 consists of 14 residues. The ends were cut back, 0 bases at V and 1 base at J, with 4 bases in the middle. CDR3 DNA: TGCGCCAGCAGCTTGGGTGGGAACACCGGGGAGCTGTTTTTT. Translated: CASSLGGNTGELFF.

Ten or more counts support this clone. The CDR3 DNA reads TGCAGTGCTAGTCCGGGACCGCCCGAGGAAGATACGCAGTATTTT. Its protein is CSASPGPPEEDTQYF. This chain uses TRBV20-1 with TRBJ2-3, with D perhaps being TRBD1 or TRBD2 (5 bases each). The CDR3 runs to 15 residues. From germline, CDR1 is DFQATT and CDR2 SNEGSKA (reference sequence). V lost 3 bases and J lost 5, with 18 bases in between.

This clone was counted between two and nine times. A much bigger clone sits one base away, suggesting this may be a read error. The identical CDR3 is also encoded by other nucleotide sequences in the sample. CDR3 residues: CASSQEASRPGTQYF. CDR3 DNA sequence: TGCGCCAGCAGCCAAGAGGCCAGTCGGCCAGGTACGCAGTATTTT. The V call is TRBV4-1, the J call TRBJ2-3; unclear D gene. The CDR3 totals 15 residues. The V and J ends lost 0 bases and 8 bases respectively, with 15 bases between them. Looked up from germline, CDR1 is MGHRA and CDR2 is YSYEKL.

This clone showed up many times. The chain links TRBV5-6 to TRBJ1-1, with 10 bases aligning to TRBD1. The CDR3 covers 14 residues. From germline, CDR1 is SGHDT and CDR2 YYEEEE. The junction had 7 bases not matched to a gene; V was cut back by 3 bases and J by 8 bases. The CDR3 here is CASSWGQGWTEAFF. CDR3 nucleotides: TGTGCCAGCAGCTGGGGACAGGGGTGGACGGAAGCTTTCTTT.

Points on this clone: A much larger clone differs by one base, so this may be a read error. V is TRBV10-1 and J is TRBJ2-3, with 7 bases that match TRBD1. J gave up 6 bases and V 4 bases, and 7 bases lay outside the gene matches. CDR1 WNHNN and CDR2 SYGVQD come from the germline V gene (reference sequence). The CDR3 covers 14 residues. CDR3 coding DNA: TGCGCCAGCAGTGGGGACAGTGTTTTCGATACGCAGTATTTT. Translating it yields CASSGDSVFDTQYF.

This rearrangement joins TRBV28 to TRBJ1-1; D might be TRBD1 (5 bases). Trimming took 7 bases from V and 5 from J, leaving 17 bases between them. The CDR3 is made up of 14 amino acids. Per germline, CDR1 MDHEN and CDR2 SYDVKM. CDR3 DNA sequence: TGTGCCAGCAATTCTCTCCCAAGGGGTACTGAAGCTTTCTTT. Translated, it gives CASNSLPRGTEAFF.

In this sample, this clone turned up many times. The genes are TRBV20-1 and TRBJ2-1; 11 bases line up with TRBD2. Germline CDR1 DFQATT, CDR2 SNEGSKA (reference sequence). After removal of 6 bases from V and 4 bases from J, the junction contained 8 bases not matched to a gene. The CDR3 length is 15 residues. The CDR3 spells CSADSLAGGYNEQFF. CDR3 bases: TGCAGTGCAGACAGTCTAGCGGGAGGATACAATGAGCAGTTCTTC.

This clone is labeled as medium-sized. The chain links TRBV6-4 to TRBJ2-1, with a weak D call TRBD2 (5 bases). Trimming shortened V by 0 bases and J by 5 bases, and 8 bases separated the two germline ends. Germline V gene lookup returns CDR1 MRHNA and CDR2 SNTAGT. The CDR3 has 14 amino acids. The CDR3 DNA is TGTGCCAGCAGTGACTCACTAGAAAACAATGAGCAGTTCTTC. This sequence encodes CASSDSLENNEQFF.